This T cell receptor (beta chain) was recorded in a study of blood T cell repertoires in COVID-19. Across the whole study: Material from acute and convalescent COVID-19 was sourced from the United States, Italy and Spain. PBMCs, B-cell-depleted T cells, or T cells provided the cDNA or gDNA that made up the material.

V lost 2 bases to trimming and J lost 5 bases, with 9 bases between them. This CDR3 region has 13 residues. The V gene's germline CDR1 is SGHTA and CDR2 FQGNSA. Authors' analysis steps: Amplification of reference gene primers provided the estimated nucleated cell counts. The data were produced by immunoSEQ multiplex PCR, yet TCRdb's version contains in-frame clones alone and is incomplete. V, J and clone size were drawn from that table, and D and trimming were deduced from the DNA. This table holds about 160,000 clones, about 85% found once. The chain joins TRBV7-2 to TRBJ1-1; D uncertain. The sample was peripheral blood. This receptor was obtained from a man in his forties with acute or convalescent COVID-19. The CDR3 is CASSLPTQTEAFF. The CDR3 nucleotides read TGTGCCAGCAGCTTACCGACACAGACTGAAGCTTTCTTT.